The 31 T cell receptor beta chains reported below all come from one sample, sequenced in a study of early T cells in non-severe SARS-CoV-2 infection. A single record per CDR3 protein comes from TCRdb applying MiXCR to the 5' RACE reads. Of nearly 60,000 distinct CDR3 sequences listed, about an eighth are singletons. The sequenced sample consisted of whole blood. These receptors were collected from an adult who was a healthcare worker with PCR-confirmed SARS-CoV-2 infection or an uninfected control (not recorded which).

This clonotype showed up just a few times. The chain is built from TRBV7-2 and TRBJ2-7; D unresolved. With 2 bases removed from V and 5 bases from J, the gap between germline ends came to 7 bases. There are 12 residues in the CDR3. Germline assignment: CDR1 SGHTA and CDR2 FQGNSA. CDR3 nucleotide sequence: TGTGCCAGCAGCTTATTGGCAGACGAGCAGTACTTC. Its translation: CASSLLADEQYF.

This clonotype was seen a few times. The chain links TRBV10-3 to TRBJ2-7; TRBD2 matches at 8 bases. The CDR3 length is 13 residues. Germline assignment: CDR1 ENHRY and CDR2 SYGVKD. With 5 bases clipped from V and 5 bases from J, the junction kept 5 bases outside the gene matches. Written as DNA, the CDR3 is TGTGCCATCAGTATGCGGGGGGTCGACGAGCAGTACTTC. Amino acids: CAISMRGVDEQYF.

This clonotype was observed many times. This sequence joins TRBV12-3 or TRBV12-4 and TRBJ2-3; D is perhaps TRBD1 or TRBD2 (5 bases each). This CDR3 is 14 amino acids long. Trimming cost V 5 bases and J 4 bases, with 13 bases left between them. The CDR3 region is CASSPYGGADTQYF. CDR3 coding DNA: TGTGCCAGCAGTCCCTATGGGGGAGCAGATACGCAGTATTTT.

The rearrangement joins TRBV6-2 or TRBV6-3 to TRBJ2-4, with D possibly matching TRBD1 (6 bases). Trimming took off 6 bases at V and 9 bases at J, with 9 bases between the two ends. The CDR3 spans 11 residues. Germline CDR1 is MNHEY and CDR2 is SVGEGT. This CDR3 is CASRDSVIQYF. The CDR3, as DNA: TGTGCCAGCAGGGACAGCGTCATTCAGTACTTC.

The chain uses TRBV30 and TRBJ2-7; D might be TRBD1 (7 bases). The CDR3 sequence is 14 residues long. Trimming left V 2 bases short and J 5 bases short, with 16 bases between. Germline CDR1 is GTSNPN and CDR2 is SVGIG (reference sequence). In nucleotides, the CDR3 is TGTGCCTGGAGTACGGGGGCAGGGGGTAACGAGCAGTACTTC. It yields the protein CAWSTGAGGNEQYF.

With regard to this clonotype: It may be a read error: a sequence one base away is much more abundant. The chain combines TRBV6-2 or TRBV6-3 with TRBJ2-7, with 7 bases lining up with TRBD1. CDR1 and CDR2 from the germline V gene are MNHEY and SVGEGT. This CDR3 region has 16 residues. The DNA for the CDR3 is TGTGCCTGCAGACCTACCGCCTGGACAGGTACCTACGAGCAGTACTTC. Translated: CACRPTAWTGTYEQYF.

The genes are TRBV7-2 and TRBJ2-5; the match to TRBD2 covers 7 bases. CDR1 is SGHTA and CDR2 is FQGNSA in the germline V gene. The CDR3 is made up of 15 amino acids. The trim removed 1 base at V and 5 bases at J, leaving 7 bases unmatched. CDR3 DNA: TGTGCCAGCAGCTTAGAGGGCGGGAGCCGTGAGACCCAGTACTTC. Residues: CASSLEGGSRETQYF.

The CDR3 DNA sequence: TGTGCCAGCAGCCCGTGGGATCTAGCGGGAGGGTCCGGGGAGCTGTTTTTT. Its translation is CASSPWDLAGGSGELFF. The chain couples TRBV11-3 to TRBJ2-2, with 12 nucleotides matching TRBD2. The germline CDR1 and CDR2 sequences are SGHNT and YENEEA. The V gene end was trimmed by 5 bases and the J gene end by 6 bases; junction bases not matched to a gene: 10. The CDR3 contains 17 residues. Full variable domain (rest looked up from reference TRBV11-3 and TRBJ2-2): EAGVVQSPRYKIIEKKQPVAFWCNPISGHNTLYWYLQNLGQGPELLIRYENEEAVDDSQLPKDRFSAERLKGVDSTLKIQPAELGDSAVYLCASSPWDLAGGSGELFFGEGSRLTVL.

This clonotype turned up a few times. The rearrangement uses TRBV20-1 and TRBJ2-1, with a weak D call TRBD2 (6 bases). V lost 1 base to trimming and J lost 4 bases, with 14 bases between them. Germline V gene lookup returns CDR1 DFQATT and CDR2 SNEGSKA (reference sequence). CDR3 length: 15 residues. In DNA, the CDR3 is TGCAGTGCTAGAGTTTCGACTAGTCCTTACAATGAGCAGTTCTTC. Its protein product is CSARVSTSPYNEQFF.

This clonotype was recorded many times. V and J are TRBV20-1 and TRBJ2-7; a weak D match, TRBD1 (6 bases). Trimming took off 5 bases at V and 5 bases at J, with 19 bases between the two ends. This CDR3 is built from 14 residues. CDR1 and CDR2 from the germline V gene are DFQATT and SNEGSKA (reference sequence). For the CDR3, the DNA is TGCAGTGCTTGGGATGTACAGGGTTCGGACGAGCAGTACTTC. It is translated as CSAWDVQGSDEQYF.

The J gene is TRBJ1-4, the V gene TRBV4-1; D might be TRBD1 (6 bases). Looked up from germline, CDR1 is MGHRA and CDR2 is YSYEKL. The CDR3 has 16 residues. V was trimmed by 7 bases and J by 0 bases, leaving 15 bases between them. The CDR3 loop reads CASTWTALATNEKLFF. DNA of the CDR3: TGCGCCAGCACTTGGACAGCGCTAGCAACTAATGAAAAACTGTTTTTT.

This clonotype was observed a few times. The chain recombines TRBV11-2 with TRBJ1-2; 10 positions match TRBD1. The CDR3 is 17 residues long. The germline CDR1 and CDR2 sequences are SGHAT and FQNNGV. V lost 4 bases and J lost 4; bases outside the gene matches: 12. The CDR3 here is CASSSQIRTGGSYGYTF. The CDR3 DNA sequence: TGTGCCAGCAGCTCCCAAATTCGGACAGGGGGAAGCTATGGCTACACCTTC.

This clonotype occurred a few times. This sequence joins TRBV29-1 and TRBJ2-2, with a tentative D call TRBD1 (6 bases). This CDR3 is built from 15 residues. V lost 4 bases, J lost 0 bases, and 12 bases lay in between. Germline V gene data show CDR1 as SQVTM and CDR2 as ANQGSEA. CDR3 bases: TGCAGCGTTGGCGGACAGCTATCGAACACCGGGGAGCTGTTTTTT. Its translation: CSVGGQLSNTGELFF.

This clonotype was seen repeatedly, ten times or more. The CDR3 DNA follows: TGCAGTGTTACCAGGGGAACCAATCAGCCCCAGCATTTT. Protein sequence: CSVTRGTNQPQHF. J is TRBJ1-5 and V is TRBV20-1, with a possible D match to TRBD1 (6 bases). The CDR3 runs 13 residues. In germline, CDR1 is DFQATT, CDR2 SNEGSKA (reference sequence). V shed 7 bases and J shed 3 bases, with 13 bases lying between them.

There are a few counts of this clonotype. The chain uses TRBV28 and TRBJ1-1; 8 bases align to TRBD1. Germline V gene lookup returns CDR1 MDHEN and CDR2 SYDVKM. J was trimmed by 4 bases and V by 7 bases; bases with no gene match: 11. This CDR3 region has 15 residues. The CDR3 loop reads CASTPSGRGLTEAFF. The CDR3 coding sequence is TGTGCCAGCACCCCGTCGGGCAGGGGGCTCACTGAAGCTTTCTTT.

In its sample, this clonotype was seen a few times. The gene calls are TRBV7-2 and TRBJ2-3; D unclear. This CDR3 is 12 amino acids long. Trimming took 1 base from V and 2 from J, leaving 1 base between them. Germline V gene lookup returns CDR1 SGHTA and CDR2 FQGNSA. The CDR3 coding sequence is TGTGCCAGCAGCTTAGACACAGATACGCAGTATTTT. This sequence encodes CASSLDTDTQYF.

This clonotype was detected only a few times. This sequence joins TRBV11-2 and TRBJ1-3, with D tentatively TRBD1 (5 bases). The V and J ends lost 1 base and 4 bases respectively, with 5 bases between them. Germline V gene sequence: CDR1 SGHAT, CDR2 FQNNGV. This CDR3 contains 13 residues. In DNA, the CDR3 is TGTGCCAGCAGCTTAGCAGGGGGAAACACCATATATTTT. It specifies CASSLAGGNTIYF.

The chain uses TRBV20-1 and TRBJ2-5, with TRBD1 identical over 8 bases. Germline CDR1 is DFQATT and CDR2 is SNEGSKA (reference sequence). V dropped 7 bases and J dropped 5; count of bases not matched to a gene: 15. This CDR3 is built from 15 residues. The CDR3: CSVQDGQGALETQYF. DNA of the CDR3: TGCAGTGTCCAAGATGGGCAGGGGGCTTTGGAGACCCAGTACTTC.

The chain is built from TRBV27 and TRBJ1-4; D possibly corresponds to TRBD1 (6 bases). V gave up 5 bases and J gave up 5 bases, with 12 bases separating them. Germline CDR1 is MNHEY and CDR2 is SMNVEV (reference sequence). The CDR3 runs 14 residues. Written as DNA, the CDR3 is TGTGCCAGCAGTGGACAGATCGAAAATGAAAAACTGTTTTTT. It is translated as CASSGQIENEKLFF.

A single count supports this clonotype. The gene calls are TRBV19 and TRBJ2-1; perhaps TRBD2 as D (5 bases). V was pared by 6 bases and J by 8 bases, with 17 bases between. The CDR3 covers 14 residues. Germline V gives CDR1 LNHDA, CDR2 SQIVND (reference sequence). This chain's CDR3 is CASSQSLAFDEQFF. CDR3 DNA sequence: TGTGCCAGTAGCCAGTCCCTAGCATTCGATGAGCAGTTCTTC.

The table lists this clonotype with a few counts. V is TRBV29-1 and J is TRBJ2-5; D is unclear. This CDR3 contains 14 residues. CDR1 is SQVTM, CDR2 ANQGSEA, per germline. V lost 1 base, J lost 0 bases, and 9 bases lay in between. The CDR3 is CSVEGVTYQETQYF. In DNA, the CDR3 is TGCAGCGTTGAAGGGGTAACCTACCAAGAGACCCAGTACTTC. The full variable domain, completed using reference TRBV29-1 and TRBJ2-5, is SAVISQKPSRDICQRGTSLTIQCQVDSQVTMMFWYRQQPGQSLTLIATANQGSEATYESGFVIDKFPISRPNLTFSTLTVSNMSPEDSSIYLCSVEGVTYQETQYFGPGTRLLVL.

With respect to this clonotype: With a much larger clone just one base away, this may be a read error. In this CDR3 the conserved last residue, phenylalanine or tryptophan, is missing, so a read error is likely. V is TRBV7-3 and J is TRBJ2-1; D is ambiguous. The CDR3 is 16 residues long. From germline, CDR1 is SGHTA and CDR2 FQGTGA. V lost 0 bases to trimming and J lost 0 bases, with 9 bases between them. In nucleotides, the CDR3 is TGTGCCAGCAGCTTAACAGTCCACAACTCCTACAATGAGCAGTTCTCC. This gives the protein CASSLTVHNSYNEQFS.

This chain links TRBV12-3 or TRBV12-4 with TRBJ1-3; the D gene is possibly TRBD1 (6 bases). The CDR3 consists of 15 residues. With 6 bases removed from V and 0 bases from J, the gap between germline ends came to 12 bases. In DNA form, the CDR3 reads TGTGCCAGCAGCCACAGGGACCTCTCTGGAAACACCATATATTTT. Translation: CASSHRDLSGNTIYF.

This clonotype was observed a handful of times. V usage is TRBV28 and J usage is TRBJ2-7; the D gene is possibly TRBD1 (5 bases). The CDR3 runs to 14 residues. From germline, CDR1 is MDHEN and CDR2 SYDVKM. The V end lost 5 bases, the J end lost 0 bases, and 11 bases lay between the germline ends. The CDR3 loop is CASSRTMASYEQYF. As DNA, the CDR3 is TGTGCCAGCAGTCGGACAATGGCCTCCTACGAGCAGTACTTC.

The chain couples TRBV10-3 to TRBJ2-1; D remains ambiguous. Germline loops: CDR1 ENHRY, CDR2 SYGVKD. The V end was cut by 9 bases, the J end by 6 bases, with 12 bases between. The CDR3 contains 12 residues. The CDR3 reads CAISRQVNEQFF. The CDR3 region has the DNA TGTGCCATATCCAGACAAGTCAATGAGCAGTTCTTC.

In this sample, this clonotype turned up many times. CDR3 in DNA: TGTGCCAGCAGCCTCCAGGGGCGGGCACGATCTAGCACAGATACGCAGTATTTT. This translates into CASSLQGRARSSTDTQYF. This chain connects TRBV3-1 to TRBJ2-3, with D perhaps TRBD1 (6 bases). V dropped 4 bases and J dropped 0 bases, with 20 bases sitting between them. CDR3 length equals 18 residues. Germline assignment: CDR1 LGHDT and CDR2 YNNKEL (reference sequence).

This clonotype appeared many times. The rearrangement joins TRBV18 to TRBJ1-5; 8 positions match TRBD1. In germline, CDR1 is KGHSH, CDR2 LQKENI. The length of the CDR3 is 17 residues. V gave up 3 bases and J gave up 0 bases; unmatched junction bases: 7. The CDR3 nucleotides are TGTGCCAGCTCACCCGGGTCAGGGGGCTTTAGCAATCAGCCCCAGCATTTT. This translates into CASSPGSGGFSNQPQHF.

The chain combines TRBV6-5 with TRBJ1-1, with unresolved D. Trimming shortened V by 0 bases and J by 1 base, and 12 bases separated the two germline ends. CDR1 is MNHEY, CDR2 SVGAGI, per germline. This CDR3 comprises 16 residues. The CDR3 DNA follows: TGTGCCAGCAGTTACTCGATAGTTAGGGAGAACACTGAAGCTTTCTTT. It translates to CASSYSIVRENTEAFF.

This clonotype was found a few times. The rearrangement uses TRBV11-2 and TRBJ2-5; D uncertain. CDR3 length: 14 amino acids. CDR1 SGHAT and CDR2 FQNNGV come from the germline V gene. The V and J ends lost 5 bases and 1 base respectively, with 11 bases between them. CDR3 protein: CASSPYSPQETQYF. CDR3 nucleotide sequence: TGTGCCAGCAGCCCCTATTCTCCCCAAGAGACCCAGTACTTC. Variable domain in full (rest from reference TRBV11-2 and TRBJ2-5): EAGVAQSPRYKIIEKRQSVAFWCNPISGHATLYWYQQILGQGPKLLIQFQNNGVVDDSQLPKDRFSAERLKGVDSTLKIQPAKLEDSAVYLCASSPYSPQETQYFGPGTRLLVL.

This clonotype was seen ten or more times. The J gene is TRBJ2-1, the V gene TRBV27; D gene unclear. The germline V gene has CDR1 MNHEY and CDR2 SMNVEV (reference sequence). The CDR3 is 14 amino acids. Trimming pared 1 base from V and 3 bases from J, leaving 7 bases between. The CDR3 is CASSLYRDYNEQFF. CDR3 bases: TGTGCCAGCAGTTTATATCGAGACTACAATGAGCAGTTCTTC.

The table lists this clonotype with many counts. This rearrangement joins TRBV12-3 or TRBV12-4 to TRBJ2-3, with 7 bases that match TRBD1. V lost 5 bases, J lost 3 bases, and 8 bases stayed unmatched. The CDR3 totals 15 residues. The CDR3 DNA reads TGTGCCAGCAGTCCCTTACAGGGGTGGACAGATACGCAGTATTTT. Translation: CASSPLQGWTDTQYF.